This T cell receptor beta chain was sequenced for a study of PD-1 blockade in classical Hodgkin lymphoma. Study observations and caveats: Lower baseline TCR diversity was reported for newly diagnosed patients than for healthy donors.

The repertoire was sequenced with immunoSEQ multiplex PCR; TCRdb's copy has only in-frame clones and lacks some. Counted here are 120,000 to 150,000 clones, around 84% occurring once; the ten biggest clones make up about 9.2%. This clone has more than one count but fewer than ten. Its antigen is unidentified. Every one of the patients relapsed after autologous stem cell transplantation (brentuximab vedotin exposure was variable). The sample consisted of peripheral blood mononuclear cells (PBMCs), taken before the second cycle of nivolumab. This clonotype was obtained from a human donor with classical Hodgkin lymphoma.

This CDR3 is CASSLAWGGTDTQYF. DNA for the CDR3: TGTGCCAGCAGCTTGGCGTGGGGGGGCACAGATACGCAGTATTTT. The rearrangement joins TRBV5-5 to TRBJ2-3; TRBD2 is a possible D gene (6 bases). The CDR3 loop spans 15 amino acids. The germline V and J ends were trimmed by 0 bases and 1 base, with 9 bases remaining between them. CDR1 is SGHKS, CDR2 YYEKEE, per germline (reference sequence). Using reference TRBV5-5 and TRBJ2-3 for the parts outside the CDR3, the full variable domain is DAGVTQSPTHLIKTRGQQVTLRCSPISGHKSVSWYQQVLGQGPQFIFQYYEKEERGRGNFPDRFSARQFPNYSSELNVNALLLGDSALYLCASSLAWGGTDTQYFGPGTRLTVL.